What follows is one T cell receptor beta chain and its context. Its antigen is unidentified. This record belongs to a study of T cell repertoires in cytomegalovirus infection. Study details: CMV infection and matching HLA type were both indicated by public TCR beta signatures.

Study outcomes and limitations: CMV-specific TCR beta clonotypes restricted by HLA-C were the ones dominating the ex vivo response.

From the reads, TCRdb called clonotypes with MiXCR, one entry per CDR3 protein. There are approximately 65,000 distinct CDR3 sequences in the sample; around 20% occur only once, and 65% to 85% lies in the top ten. Germline lookup yields CDR1 MNHEY and CDR2 SVGEGT. Deletions cut 5 bases from V and 3 bases from J, with 19 bases between. The CDR3 is 17 amino acids. This clonotype was sampled from a human donor in good health (CMV status not recorded). Some clones in this sample may be carry-over from other donors' samples. The chain couples TRBV6-2 or TRBV6-3 to TRBJ2-2; perhaps TRBD1 as D (6 bases). The sample in question was CD8+ T cells from cultured PBMCs, obtained from culture after CMV antigen stimulation. The CDR3 loop is CASSRAPGTTYTGELFF. CDR3 nucleotides: TGTGCCAGCAGTAGGGCCCCCGGGACAACTTACACCGGGGAGCTGTTTTTT.